The rows below give T cell receptor beta chains drawn from one sample of a study of shared clonotypes between healthy human individuals. TCRdb's copy holds only in-frame clones and misses some; the assay was immunoSEQ multiplex PCR. Of hundreds of thousands of clones in the sample, roughly 98% are singletons; the top ten hold less than 0.35%. Specimen: naive CD8+ T cells sorted from blood. The receptors originated from a man aged 25-45 years in good health. Both conserved end residues are part of each CDR3. Fields, in order: V gene, J gene, D gene, CDR3 length, CDR3 protein, CDR3 DNA. A D gene is named only where the DNA matches it firmly.

V: TRBV5-4; J: TRBJ1-2; D: NA; length: 13; CDR3: CASSRTASYGYTF; DNA: TGTGCCAGCAGCCGGACAGCGAGCTATGGCTACACCTTC
V: TRBV7-6; J: TRBJ1-4; D: NA; length: 13; CDR3: CASSFARNEKLFF; DNA: TGTGCCAGCAGCTTTGCGCGGAATGAAAAACTGTTTTTT
V: TRBV27; J: TRBJ1-5; D: NA; length: 14; CDR3: CASSFSGDNQPQHF; DNA: TGTGCCAGCAGTTTCTCAGGAGACAATCAGCCCCAGCATTTT
V: TRBV7-9; J: TRBJ2-5; D: TRBD2; length: 16; CDR3: CASSPTIGSGRKTQYF; DNA: TGTGCCAGCAGCCCCACCATCGGGAGCGGGAGGAAGACCCAGTACTTC
V: TRBV4-1; J: TRBJ1-1; D: NA; length: 17; CDR3: CASSQDSGTVGDTEAFF; DNA: TGCGCCAGCAGCCAAGATTCCGGGACGGTCGGAGACACTGAAGCTTTCTTT
V: TRBV10-3; J: TRBJ2-7; D: NA; length: 15; CDR3: CAIRSGETPVYEQYF; DNA: TGTGCCATCAGATCAGGGGAGACCCCTGTCTACGAGCAGTACTTC
V: TRBV4-3; J: TRBJ2-7; D: NA; length: 15; CDR3: CASSQDIALLSEQYF; DNA: TGCGCCAGCAGCCAAGATATAGCCCTCTTGAGCGAGCAGTACTTC
V: TRBV4-1; J: TRBJ2-1; D: TRBD2; length: 15; CDR3: CASSQGSGRSNEQFF; DNA: TGCGCCAGCAGCCAAGGTAGCGGGAGAAGCAATGAGCAGTTCTTC
V: TRBV5-4; J: TRBJ2-3; D: NA; length: 15; CDR3: CASSLDPVGTDTQYF; DNA: TGTGCCAGCAGCTTGGACCCGGTCGGCACAGATACGCAGTATTTT
V: TRBV7-9; J: TRBJ1-4; D: NA; length: 13; CDR3: CASSSWTNEKLFF; DNA: TGTGCCAGCAGCTCCTGGACTAATGAAAAACTGTTTTTT
V: TRBV10-2; J: TRBJ2-7; D: NA; length: 16; CDR3: CASSEDDSGLLYEQYF; DNA: TGCGCCAGCAGTGAGGACGATAGTGGACTCCTCTACGAGCAGTACTTC
V: TRBV5-1; J: TRBJ2-1; D: TRBD2; length: 14; CDR3: CASSLGGRNYEQFF; DNA: TGCGCCAGCAGCTTAGGCGGGAGGAACTATGAGCAGTTCTTC
V: TRBV10-1; J: TRBJ2-3; D: NA; length: 12; CDR3: CASGATRDTQYF; DNA: TGCGCCAGCGGGGCAACACGAGATACGCAGTATTTT
V: TRBV5-6; J: TRBJ2-7; D: NA; length: 15; CDR3: CASRPAREGDYEQYF; DNA: TGTGCCAGCCGCCCCGCCCGGGAAGGGGACTACGAGCAGTACTTC
V: TRBV5-6; J: TRBJ1-2; D: TRBD1; length: 15; CDR3: CASSLVGQGAGGYTF; DNA: TGTGCCAGCAGCTTGGTAGGACAGGGGGCAGGTGGCTACACCTTC
V: TRBV7-2; J: TRBJ2-5; D: TRBD2; length: 16; CDR3: CASSLGLAGVFGTQYF; DNA: TGTGCCAGCAGCTTAGGGCTAGCGGGAGTCTTTGGGACCCAGTACTTC
V: TRBV27; J: TRBJ2-7; D: TRBD2; length: 16; CDR3: CASSLSSSGILYEQYF; DNA: TGTGCCAGCAGTTTATCATCTAGCGGGATATTATACGAGCAGTACTTC
V: TRBV11-2; J: TRBJ2-7; D: TRBD1; length: 12; CDR3: CASRQGSYEQYF; DNA: TGTGCCAGCCGACAGGGGTCCTACGAGCAGTACTTC
V: TRBV7-9; J: TRBJ2-7; D: TRBD1; length: 15; CDR3: CASSSAGTGSYEQYF; DNA: TGTGCCAGCAGTTCAGCCGGGACAGGATCCTACGAGCAGTACTTC
V: TRBV14; J: TRBJ2-7; D: TRBD2; length: 15; CDR3: CASSPGTSGSGEQYF; DNA: TGTGCCAGCAGTCCCGGGACTAGCGGGAGCGGAGAGCAGTACTTC
V: TRBV6-1; J: TRBJ2-1; D: NA; length: 18; CDR3: CASSERASPAPSYNEQFF; DNA: TGTGCCAGCAGTGAACGGGCATCACCAGCCCCTTCCTACAATGAGCAGTTCTTC
V: TRBV27; J: TRBJ2-7; D: NA; length: 13; CDR3: CASSLSVYYEQYF; DNA: TGTGCCAGCAGCCTTAGCGTATACTACGAGCAGTACTTC
V: TRBV30; J: TRBJ2-2; D: NA; length: 14; CDR3: CAWSSPVNTGELFF; DNA: TGTGCCTGGAGTAGTCCTGTCAACACCGGGGAGCTGTTTTTT
V: TRBV7-7; J: TRBJ2-7; D: TRBD2; length: 15; CDR3: CASSMGLAGANEQYF; DNA: TGTGCCAGCAGCATGGGACTAGCGGGGGCCAACGAGCAGTACTTC
V: TRBV5-1; J: TRBJ2-7; D: NA; length: 15; CDR3: CASSSRGGSGYEQYF; DNA: TGCGCCAGCAGCTCCCGAGGAGGATCGGGCTACGAGCAGTACTTC
V: TRBV28; J: TRBJ2-7; D: TRBD1; length: 15; CDR3: CASSYRDRGIYEQYF; DNA: TGTGCCAGCAGTTACCGGGACAGGGGGATCTACGAGCAGTACTTC
V: TRBV19; J: TRBJ1-5; D: TRBD1; length: 15; CDR3: CASSTWTGGNQPQHF; DNA: TGTGCCAGTAGTACCTGGACAGGGGGCAATCAGCCCCAGCATTTT
V: TRBV5-1; J: TRBJ2-3; D: NA; length: 15; CDR3: CASSFFGGSTDTQYF; DNA: TGCGCCAGCAGCTTCTTTGGCGGAAGCACAGATACGCAGTATTTT
V: TRBV2; J: TRBJ2-1; D: NA; length: 16; CDR3: CASSESETGPYNEQFF; DNA: TGTGCCAGCAGTGAATCGGAGACTGGACCATACAATGAGCAGTTCTTC
V: TRBV6-5; J: TRBJ1-2; D: NA; length: 14; CDR3: CASSYGGPFTGYTF; DNA: TGTGCCAGCAGTTATGGGGGTCCCTTTACAGGCTACACCTTC
V: TRBV9; J: TRBJ2-1; D: TRBD2; length: 16; CDR3: CASSPRTSGSANEQFF; DNA: TGTGCCAGCAGCCCCCGGACTAGCGGGTCTGCGAATGAGCAGTTCTTC
V: TRBV7-6; J: TRBJ2-1; D: TRBD2; length: 16; CDR3: CASSPEGGGRGDEQFF; DNA: TGTGCCAGCAGCCCAGAAGGTGGCGGGAGGGGTGATGAGCAGTTCTTC
V: TRBV2; J: TRBJ2-7; D: TRBD1; length: 12; CDR3: CASKGTAYEQYF; DNA: TGTGCCAGCAAAGGGACAGCCTACGAGCAGTACTTC
V: TRBV7-9; J: TRBJ2-7; D: TRBD1; length: 14; CDR3: CASSIRTGAYEQYF; DNA: TGTGCCAGCAGCATACGGACAGGGGCCTACGAGCAGTACTTC
V: TRBV7-8; J: TRBJ2-7; D: NA; length: 15; CDR3: CASSLNPLSSYEQYF; DNA: TGTGCCAGCAGCTTAAACCCCTTATCATCCTACGAGCAGTACTTC
V: TRBV6-5; J: TRBJ2-1; D: NA; length: 11; CDR3: CASRKGNEQFF; DNA: TGTGCCAGCCGAAAAGGAAATGAGCAGTTCTTC
V: TRBV7-9; J: TRBJ2-7; D: NA; length: 13; CDR3: CASSPQGTYEQYF; DNA: TGTGCCAGCAGCCCTCAGGGGACCTACGAGCAGTACTTC
V: TRBV7-9; J: TRBJ2-7; D: NA; length: 14; CDR3: CASSHGQKIYEQYF; DNA: TGTGCCAGCAGCCATGGACAGAAAATATACGAGCAGTACTTC
V: TRBV27; J: TRBJ1-4; D: TRBD1; length: 14; CDR3: CASGYWDRGEKLFF; DNA: TGTGCCAGCGGATACTGGGACAGGGGTGAAAAACTGTTTTTT
V: TRBV6-5; J: TRBJ2-1; D: NA; length: 14; CDR3: CASSSTRVYNEQFF; DNA: TGTGCCAGCTCTTCGACTAGAGTCTACAATGAGCAGTTCTTC
V: TRBV27; J: TRBJ2-7; D: TRBD1; length: 14; CDR3: CASAWTGPSYEQYF; DNA: TGTGCCAGCGCTTGGACAGGGCCCTCCTACGAGCAGTACTTC
V: TRBV7-2; J: TRBJ2-7; D: NA; length: 14; CDR3: CASSLVFSPNEQYF; DNA: TGTGCCAGCAGCTTAGTTTTCTCACCCAACGAGCAGTACTTC
V: TRBV6-6; J: TRBJ2-4; D: NA; length: 14; CDR3: CASSYMADKNIQYF; DNA: TGTGCCAGCAGTTACATGGCAGACAAAAACATTCAGTACTTC
V: TRBV7-9; J: TRBJ1-1; D: NA; length: 15; CDR3: CASSLEAGSDTEAFF; DNA: TGTGCCAGCAGCTTAGAGGCGGGTTCGGACACTGAAGCTTTCTTT
V: TRBV6-5; J: TRBJ2-7; D: NA; length: 14; CDR3: CASSYSQGNYEQYF; DNA: TGTGCCAGCAGTTACTCCCAGGGGAACTACGAGCAGTACTTC
V: TRBV5-1; J: TRBJ2-7; D: NA; length: 14; CDR3: CASSLSGGTYEQYF; DNA: TGCGCCAGCAGCTTATCCGGCGGGACCTACGAGCAGTACTTC
V: TRBV29-1; J: TRBJ2-1; D: NA; length: 13; CDR3: CSVLPANYNEQFF; DNA: TGCAGCGTTTTACCTGCAAACTACAATGAGCAGTTCTTC
V: TRBV7-9; J: TRBJ2-1; D: TRBD2; length: 13; CDR3: CASSPPLAGGWFF; DNA: TGTGCCAGCAGTCCTCCCCTAGCGGGAGGTTGGTTCTTC
V: TRBV6-1; J: TRBJ2-7; D: NA; length: 13; CDR3: CASGWEGLREQYF; DNA: TGTGCCAGCGGATGGGAAGGCCTTCGGGAGCAGTACTTC
V: TRBV9; J: TRBJ1-3; D: NA; length: 17; CDR3: CASSVASGLGSGNTIYF; DNA: TGTGCCAGCAGCGTAGCATCAGGGTTGGGCTCTGGAAACACCATATATTTT
V: TRBV7-9; J: TRBJ1-4; D: NA; length: 10; CDR3: CASSLDNLFF; DNA: TGTGCCAGCAGCTTAGATAATCTGTTTTTT